The present T cell receptor (beta chain) was sequenced within a study of blood T cell repertoires in COVID-19. Study context: Specimens from acute and convalescent COVID-19 originated in the United States, Italy and Spain. T cells, B-cell-depleted T cells, or PBMCs supplied cDNA or gDNA.

The V end was cut by 4 bases, the J end by 0 bases, with 7 bases between. Per the germline V gene, CDR1 is SNHLY and CDR2 is FYNNEI. There are 15 residues in the CDR3. Per the original methods: By means of reference gene primer amplification, nucleated cell counts were estimated. TCRdb keeps only in-frame clones here, not all; method: immunoSEQ multiplex PCR. That table is the source of V, J and clone size, and D and trimming were worked out from the DNA. The sample contains 170,000 or so clones, almost 85% of which appear only once. This chain links TRBV2 with TRBJ1-6; D gene unclear. The receptor was isolated from a young man with active or convalescent COVID-19. Sequencing used peripheral blood. The CDR3 DNA sequence: TGTGCCAGCAGTGTTCAGAACTCCTATAATTCACCCCTCCACTTT. It specifies CASSVQNSYNSPLHF.